These 5 T cell receptor beta chains originate from one sample sequenced in a study of blood T cell repertoires in COVID-19. Sequencing was performed with immunoSEQ multiplex PCR; in TCRdb, only in-frame clones are kept and a portion is missing. The data contain over 300,000 clones, around 89% of them singletons. Sequenced sample: PBMCs or T cells enriched from blood (not recorded which). These receptors all stem from a woman in her 30s with acute COVID-19.

The chain joins TRBV30 to TRBJ2-3; D unclear. Trimming removed 0 bases from V and 8 bases from J, with 12 bases in between. The germline CDR1 and CDR2 sequences are GTSNPN and SVGIG (reference sequence). This CDR3 region has 13 residues. The CDR3 here is CAWSVPSSSTQYF. Here the CDR3 DNA reads TGTGCCTGGAGTGTACCGTCTAGTAGTACGCAGTATTTT.

The chain carries TRBV5-5 and TRBJ1-2; tentatively, D is TRBD1 (6 bases). Germline CDR1 SGHKS, CDR2 YYEKEE (reference sequence). V lost 1 base, J lost 5 bases, and 6 bases lay in between. The CDR3 has 12 residues. This CDR3 reads CASSLQGYGYTF. CDR3 coding DNA: TGTGCCAGCAGCTTGCAGGGGTATGGCTACACCTTC.

The CDR3 spells CASSSYRGDSNQPQHF. In nucleotides, the CDR3 is TGTGCCAGCAGCTCCTACAGGGGGGACAGCAATCAGCCCCAGCATTTT. The chain joins TRBV7-9 to TRBJ1-5; 8 bases are a match to TRBD1. CDR1 is SEHNR, CDR2 FQNEAQ, per germline (reference sequence). V shed 4 bases, J shed 1 base, and the junction held 6 bases outside the gene matches. This CDR3 has 16 amino acids.

The chain recombines TRBV11-2 with TRBJ1-5; D is unresolved. The germline V gene encodes CDR1 SGHAT and CDR2 FQNNGV. This CDR3 spans 12 amino acids. The V and J ends lost 4 bases and 5 bases respectively, with 6 bases between them. The CDR3 loop reads CASSSGHQPQHF. CDR3 nucleotides: TGTGCCAGCAGCTCTGGCCATCAGCCCCAGCATTTT.

The V and J genes are TRBV27 and TRBJ1-4, with no clear D. The CDR3 spans 16 residues. The germline CDR1 and CDR2 sequences are MNHEY and SMNVEV (reference sequence). The V end was cut by 4 bases, the J end by 6 bases, with 18 bases between. The CDR3 sequence: CASSSLEAGSHEKLFF. CDR3 DNA sequence: TGTGCCAGCAGTTCCCTGGAGGCAGGATCCCATGAAAAACTGTTTTTT.